Shown below are 30 T cell receptor beta chains from a single sample sequenced in a study of T cell responses to AZD1222 COVID-19 vaccine (TCRdb year 2021). Library preparation employed the immunoSEQ multiplex PCR assay. Sourced from immuneACCESS, this table was stored by TCRdb with only in-frame sequences that have V and J called. A share of the clones is absent; for the studies checked, an unresolved V gene accounts for under half, and the remainder has no known explanation. For this sample there are about 85,000 clones; about nine tenths appear just once. Of the sample, approximately 7% falls within the top ten clones. Per the publication, the time point label means: baseline before first vaccination. The sample in question was peripheral blood, obtained on day 0 of AZD1222 vaccination. The receptors stem from an adult in good health.

The chain couples TRBV29-1 to TRBJ1-4; D is possibly TRBD1 (5 bases). Trimming took 6 bases from V and 3 from J, leaving 11 bases between them. The CDR3 length is 13 residues. CDR1 and CDR2 from the germline V gene are SQVTM and ANQGSEA. The CDR3 is CSVQRGSNEKLFF. The DNA for the CDR3 is TGCAGCGTCCAACGGGGCTCTAATGAAAAACTGTTTTTT.

The CDR3 loop reads CASSYSRQGDGELFF. CDR3 coding DNA: TGTGCCAGCAGTTACTCAAGGCAGGGTGACGGGGAGCTGTTTTTT. The gene calls are TRBV6-6 and TRBJ2-2; a possible D gene is TRBD1 (5 bases). The CDR3 is made up of 15 amino acids. Germline V lookup: CDR1 MNHNY, CDR2 SVGAGI (reference sequence). Between the trimmed V and J ends, which lost 0 bases and 7 bases, there was a span of 12 bases.

The chain combines TRBV28 with TRBJ1-1; D gene unclear. V lost 6 bases, J lost 1 base, and 12 bases lay in between. The CDR3 covers 14 residues. Germline-derived CDR1 and CDR2 are MDHEN and SYDVKM. CDR3 in amino acids: CASSPLGGNTEAFF. In DNA, the CDR3 is TGTGCCAGCAGCCCCCTGGGTGGGAACACTGAAGCTTTCTTT. Full variable domain (missing parts from reference TRBV28 and TRBJ1-1): DVKVTQSSRYLVKRTGEKVFLECVQDMDHENMFWYRQDPGLGLRLIYFSYDVKMKEKGDIPEGYSVSREKKERFSLILESASTNQTSMYLCASSPLGGNTEAFFGQGTRLTVV.

This clone showed up just a few times. V gene TRBV6-5 combines with J gene TRBJ1-5; D ambiguous. Germline CDR1 is MNHEY and CDR2 is SVGAGI. V was cut by 6 bases and J by 0 bases, with 12 bases left in between. CDR3 length: 15 amino acids. CDR3 DNA sequence: TGTGCCAGCAGCTCCGGGATCTATAGCAATCAGCCCCAGCATTTT. It translates to CASSSGIYSNQPQHF.

The chain carries TRBV4-3 and TRBJ1-5; D uncertain. In germline, CDR1 is LGHNA, CDR2 YSLEER. V dropped 0 bases and J dropped 6 bases, with 6 bases sitting between them. The CDR3 contains 13 residues. CDR3: CASSQDSAQPQHF. CDR3 coding DNA: TGCGCCAGCAGCCAAGATTCTGCTCAGCCCCAGCATTTT.

The V call is TRBV7-2, the J call TRBJ1-3; perhaps TRBD1 as D (6 bases). V was trimmed by 0 bases and J by 0 bases, leaving 9 bases between them. The CDR3 contains 16 residues. The germline V gene has CDR1 SGHTA and CDR2 FQGNSA. In DNA form, the CDR3 reads TGTGCCAGCAGCTTAGCCGACAGGTCCTCTGGAAACACCATATATTTT. Translated: CASSLADRSSGNTIYF. The entire variable domain, with the rest obtained from reference TRBV7-2 and TRBJ1-3, is as follows: GAGVSQSPSNKVTEKGKDVELRCDPISGHTALYWYRQSLGQGLEFLIYFQGNSAPDKSGLPSDRFSAERTGGSVSTLTIQRTQQEDSAVYLCASSLADRSSGNTIYFGEGSWLTVV.

The rearrangement uses TRBV19 and TRBJ1-4; maybe TRBD1 (5 bases). Trimming removed 7 bases at V and 0 bases at J, with 18 bases between. This CDR3 contains 17 residues. CDR1 is LNHDA, CDR2 SQIVND, per germline (reference sequence). The CDR3 region is CASTPMGGFATNEKLFF. In DNA, the CDR3 is TGTGCCAGTACCCCGATGGGGGGGTTTGCAACTAATGAAAAACTGTTTTTT.

This clone was observed a single time. The chain couples TRBV20-1 to TRBJ2-1; TRBD2 matches at 7 bases. Germline CDR1 reads DFQATT; CDR2 reads SNEGSKA (reference sequence). The ends lost 3 bases at V and 4 bases at J; junction bases unmatched: 6. This CDR3 contains 14 residues. The CDR3 loop is CSASGQRGYNEQFF. Written as DNA, the CDR3 is TGCAGTGCTAGTGGCCAGCGGGGTTACAATGAGCAGTTCTTC.

V usage is TRBV7-2 and J usage is TRBJ2-1, with D possibly matching TRBD2 (5 bases). CDR1 SGHTA and CDR2 FQGNSA come from the germline V gene. The CDR3 consists of 14 residues. The V and J ends lost 1 base and 6 bases respectively, with 10 bases between them. The DNA for the CDR3 is TGTGCCAGCAGCTTAGGTCGGGGAAGCAATGAGCAGTTCTTC. This translates into CASSLGRGSNEQFF.

This clone was recorded once. The V call is TRBV28, the J call TRBJ2-7, with a weak D call TRBD2 (6 bases). The CDR3 spans 13 residues. Germline CDR1 is MDHEN and CDR2 is SYDVKM. V was clipped by 7 bases and J by 3 bases, with 13 bases between them. DNA of the CDR3: TGTGCCAGCATTGGAGGGGCGTACTACGAGCAGTACTTC. Translating it yields CASIGGAYYEQYF.

This rearrangement joins TRBV7-8 to TRBJ1-3; D uncertain. V shed 0 bases and J shed 4 bases, with 10 bases lying between them. Germline values: CDR1 SGHVS, CDR2 FQNEAQ. The CDR3 extends over 15 amino acids. This CDR3 reads CASSLATDSGNTIYF. Written as DNA, the CDR3 is TGTGCCAGCAGCTTAGCTACGGACTCGGGAAACACCATATATTTT.

The V gene is TRBV9, the J gene TRBJ1-2; D remains unclear. The CDR3 is 17 residues long. CDR1 is SGDLS, CDR2 YYNGEE, per germline. V was cut by 4 bases and J by 8 bases, with 27 bases left in between. The CDR3 DNA reads TGTGCCAGCAGCAATAGTAGAGATACGGGAAAGGCGCCGGGCTACACCTTC. Amino acid sequence: CASSNSRDTGKAPGYTF.

This chain joins TRBV6-5 and TRBJ1-1; D gene unclear. The germline gives CDR1 MNHEY, CDR2 SVGAGI. CDR3 length: 11 residues. Trimming shortened V by 10 bases and J by 5 bases, and 11 bases separated the two germline ends. The CDR3 loop is CATLFGTEAFF. The CDR3 bases are TGTGCCACCCTGTTTGGAACTGAAGCTTTCTTT.

V usage is TRBV7-9 and J usage is TRBJ1-1, with D possibly TRBD1 on 5 matching bases. This CDR3 spans 13 amino acids. Germline V gene data show CDR1 as SEHNR and CDR2 as FQNEAQ (reference sequence). Trimming took off 5 bases at V and 2 bases at J, with 9 bases between the two ends. CDR3 in DNA: TGTGCCAGCAGCCGCGGGGGTAACACTGAAGCTTTCTTT. As protein: CASSRGGNTEAFF.

This chain joins TRBV6-5 and TRBJ1-5, with D unclear. Germline CDR1 MNHEY, CDR2 SVGAGI. This CDR3 contains 14 residues. V shed 2 bases and J shed 2 bases, with 7 bases lying between them. The CDR3 loop is CASSYEAGNQPQHF. The DNA for the CDR3 is TGTGCCAGCAGTTACGAGGCAGGCAATCAGCCCCAGCATTTT.

The rearrangement uses TRBV30 and TRBJ2-2; D is undetermined. V lost 2 bases, J lost 6 bases, and 13 bases lay in between. Germline loops: CDR1 GTSNPN, CDR2 SVGIG (reference sequence). This CDR3 is 14 amino acids long. The CDR3, as DNA: TGTGCCTGGAGTCCCGACACCGTCGCCGGGGAGCTGTTTTTT. Translated: CAWSPDTVAGELFF.

CDR3 in DNA: TGTGCCAGCAGCCAAGGGCCCACAGATACGCAGTATTTT. It is translated as CASSQGPTDTQYF. The J gene is TRBJ2-3, the V gene TRBV4-2; D not resolved. Per germline, CDR1 LGHNA and CDR2 YNFKEQ. Trimming pared 1 base from V and 2 bases from J, leaving 4 bases between. The CDR3 extends over 13 amino acids.

Written as DNA, the CDR3 is TGCGCCAGCAGCCAAGAGTTCAGGGCGAGTCGCTATGGCTACACCTTC. Residues: CASSQEFRASRYGYTF. V usage is TRBV4-3 and J usage is TRBJ1-2; possible D gene TRBD1, 5 bases. Per the germline V gene, CDR1 is LGHNA and CDR2 is YSLEER. The CDR3 loop spans 16 amino acids. Trimming took off 0 bases at V and 4 bases at J, with 15 bases between the two ends.

The chain combines TRBV29-1 with TRBJ2-3; the D is unclear. This CDR3 region has 12 residues. The germline gives CDR1 SQVTM, CDR2 ANQGSEA. The CDR3 DNA follows: TGCACTGTCTTATCTAGCACAGATACGCAGTATTTT. Its protein is CTVLSSTDTQYF.

This chain uses TRBV28 with TRBJ2-1; 7 bases map to TRBD2. The junction had 8 bases not matched to a gene; V was cut back by 4 bases and J by 2 bases. CDR3 size: 16 residues. Per germline, CDR1 MDHEN and CDR2 SYDVKM. CDR3 in amino acids: CASSSGGSDAYNEQFF. CDR3 nucleotide sequence: TGTGCCAGCAGTTCGGGCGGGAGCGATGCCTACAATGAGCAGTTCTTC.

V and J are TRBV5-1 and TRBJ2-7; D is unresolved. The CDR3 totals 11 residues. V shed 3 bases and J shed 3 bases, with 4 bases lying between them. Germline CDR1 SGHRS, CDR2 YFSETQ. The CDR3 DNA follows: TGCGCCAGCAGCTCCTACTACGAGCAGTACTTC. This gives the protein CASSSYYEQYF.

The chain has TRBV18 and TRBJ1-1; D ambiguous. Germline CDR1 KGHSH, CDR2 LQKENI. The CDR3 consists of 14 residues. V was clipped by 4 bases and J by 5 bases, with 14 bases between them. This CDR3 reads CASSQVAAGTEAFF. CDR3 nucleotides: TGTGCCAGCTCACAGGTTGCGGCGGGTACTGAAGCTTTCTTT.

This clone was detected only a few times. The rearrangement links TRBV10-1 to TRBJ2-7; D ambiguous. V was clipped by 3 bases and J by 3 bases, with 12 bases between them. CDR3 length: 14 amino acids. Germline V lookup: CDR1 WNHNN, CDR2 SYGVQD (reference sequence). The CDR3 bases are TGCGCCAGCAGTGAAGGTCTAGGGATCTACGAGCAGTACTTC. Protein sequence: CASSEGLGIYEQYF.

The chain carries TRBV14 and TRBJ1-3, with D perhaps TRBD1 (6 bases). The germline V and J ends were trimmed by 3 bases and 3 bases, with 12 bases remaining between them. Germline CDR1 SGHDN, CDR2 FVKESK. The CDR3 contains 15 residues. CDR3 bases: TGTGCCAGCAGCCAGCAGGGGACGGGTGGAAACACCATATATTTT. Its protein is CASSQQGTGGNTIYF.

J is TRBJ2-5 and V is TRBV5-1, with a weak D call TRBD2 (6 bases). The CDR3 is 15 amino acids. CDR1 and CDR2 (germline): SGHRS, YFSETQ. Trimming left V 4 bases short and J 0 bases short, with 13 bases between. The CDR3 reads CASSPRRGNQETQYF. The CDR3 DNA follows: TGCGCCAGCAGCCCCCGGAGGGGAAACCAAGAGACCCAGTACTTC.

The chain links TRBV6-2 or TRBV6-3 to TRBJ2-2; maybe TRBD1 (6 bases). This CDR3 region has 14 residues. Germline V gene data show CDR1 as MNHEY and CDR2 as SVGEGT. The V end lost 6 bases, the J end lost 2 bases, and 10 bases lay between the germline ends. As DNA, the CDR3 is TGTGCCAGCAGCGAACAGGGAAACACCGGGGAGCTGTTTTTT. It is translated as CASSEQGNTGELFF.

The chain uses TRBV24-1 and TRBJ1-4; TRBD1 is a possible D gene (5 bases). Germline values: CDR1 KGHDR, CDR2 SFDVKD. The CDR3 consists of 16 residues. The V gene lost 4 bases and the J gene lost 8 bases, with 19 bases spanning the gap. CDR3 DNA sequence: TGTGCCACCAGTGACCCCATCGGCGGGGCGGGGGAAAAACTGTTTTTT. Protein: CATSDPIGGAGEKLFF.

The V call is TRBV11-2, the J call TRBJ2-5, with D perhaps matching TRBD1 (5 bases). Trimming took 5 bases from V and 1 from J, leaving 8 bases between them. From germline, CDR1 is SGHAT and CDR2 FQNNGV. The CDR3 loop spans 13 amino acids. Here the CDR3 DNA reads TGTGCCAGCAGCCCGGACACCCAAGAGACCCAGTACTTC. Its protein product is CASSPDTQETQYF. Together with reference TRBV11-2 and TRBJ2-5, the CDR3 gives the full variable domain: EAGVAQSPRYKIIEKRQSVAFWCNPISGHATLYWYQQILGQGPKLLIQFQNNGVVDDSQLPKDRFSAERLKGVDSTLKIQPAKLEDSAVYLCASSPDTQETQYFGPGTRLLVL.

This clone occurred a few times. The rearrangement links TRBV19 to TRBJ1-1; no clear D. Germline CDR1 reads LNHDA; CDR2 reads SQIVND (reference sequence). The CDR3 runs 18 residues. Trimming removed 2 bases at V and 0 bases at J, with 19 bases between. CDR3: CASSIFPPPTNMNTEAFF. In DNA, the CDR3 is TGTGCCAGTAGTATATTCCCTCCACCGACAAACATGAACACTGAAGCTTTCTTT.

The rearrangement joins TRBV28 to TRBJ2-1; maybe TRBD1 (6 bases). Germline lookup yields CDR1 MDHEN and CDR2 SYDVKM. The CDR3 contains 14 residues. Deletions cut 4 bases from V and 7 bases from J, with 14 bases between. CDR3 residues: CASSSTGLVNEQFF. The CDR3, as DNA: TGTGCCAGCAGTTCCACAGGGTTGGTAAATGAGCAGTTCTTC.